A selection of T cell receptor beta chains follows, all from one sample in a study of cytotoxic CD8 clonotypes in ibrutinib-treated CLL. The repertoire was sequenced with immunoSEQ multiplex PCR; TCRdb's copy has only in-frame clones and lacks some. This sample has 80,000 to 95,000 clones, with 70% to 80% found just once. The specimen was PBMCs, collected after 12 months of ibrutinib treatment. The receptor source for this set is a human donor with chronic lymphocytic leukemia. Both conserved end residues are part of each CDR3. Fields, in order: J gene, V gene, D gene, clone size, CDR3 protein, CDR3 DNA. D genes are given only for firm matches. The size field is filled for only some rows; it gives once, few, many or a size class.

j_gene: TRBJ1-5; v_gene: TRBV18; d_gene: .; abundance: .; CDR3aa: CASSQEQSAQPQHF; CDR3nt: TGTGCCAGCTCGCAGGAGCAGAGCGCCCAGCCCCAGCATTTT
j_gene: TRBJ1-1; v_gene: TRBV2; d_gene: .; abundance: few; CDR3aa: CASSEDDRAAAFF; CDR3nt: TGTGCCAGCAGTGAAGACGACCGGGCCGCAGCTTTCTTT
j_gene: TRBJ2-7; v_gene: TRBV6-1; d_gene: TRBD2; abundance: .; CDR3aa: CASETSLSYEQYF; CDR3nt: TGTGCCAGCGAGACTAGCCTCTCCTACGAGCAGTACTTC
j_gene: TRBJ2-3; v_gene: TRBV5-1; d_gene: TRBD2; abundance: .; CDR3aa: CASSTGLAGGTDTQYF; CDR3nt: TGCGCCAGCAGCACCGGACTAGCGGGAGGTACAGATACGCAGTATTTT
j_gene: TRBJ2-1; v_gene: TRBV28; d_gene: .; abundance: .; CDR3aa: CASSTNPRTVMVDNEQFF; CDR3nt: TGTGCCAGCAGTACAAACCCCCGGACAGTCATGGTGGACAATGAGCAGTTCTTC
j_gene: TRBJ1-1; v_gene: TRBV4-3; d_gene: .; abundance: .; CDR3aa: CASSQEGPRGTEAFF; CDR3nt: TGCGCCAGCAGCCAAGAGGGACCGAGGGGCACTGAAGCTTTCTTT
j_gene: TRBJ1-6; v_gene: TRBV27; d_gene: .; abundance: few; CDR3aa: CASRSSYNSPLHF; CDR3nt: TGTGCCAGCCGGTCCTCCTATAATTCACCCCTCCACTTT
j_gene: TRBJ2-5; v_gene: TRBV2; d_gene: .; abundance: .; CDR3aa: CASSDLGPWETQYF; CDR3nt: TGTGCCAGCAGTGATTTGGGACCATGGGAGACCCAGTACTTC
j_gene: TRBJ1-3; v_gene: TRBV6-1; d_gene: .; abundance: .; CDR3aa: CASSEGAPSGNTIYF; CDR3nt: TGTGCCAGCAGTGAAGGGGCCCCCTCTGGAAACACCATATATTTT
j_gene: TRBJ1-3; v_gene: TRBV6-5; d_gene: .; abundance: .; CDR3aa: CASSSDYSGNTIYF; CDR3nt: TGTGCCAGCAGTTCAGACTACTCTGGAAACACCATATATTTT
j_gene: TRBJ1-6; v_gene: TRBV5-1; d_gene: .; abundance: few; CDR3aa: CASSSTVGGPNSPLHF; CDR3nt: TGCGCCAGCAGCTCCACGGTTGGAGGGCCCAATTCACCCCTCCACTTT
j_gene: TRBJ2-1; v_gene: TRBV5-1; d_gene: TRBD1; abundance: .; CDR3aa: CASSSQGDEQFF; CDR3nt: TGCGCCAGCAGCTCCCAGGGGGATGAGCAGTTCTTC
j_gene: TRBJ2-1; v_gene: TRBV19; d_gene: TRBD1; abundance: .; CDR3aa: CASTPGWGRGTGEQFF; CDR3nt: TGTGCCAGTACCCCGGGGTGGGGACGGGGGACAGGTGAGCAGTTCTTC
j_gene: TRBJ2-1; v_gene: TRBV5-1; d_gene: .; abundance: .; CDR3aa: CASSLFESRAGFSNEQFF; CDR3nt: TGCGCCAGCAGCTTGTTCGAGTCGCGGGCGGGTTTTTCCAATGAGCAGTTCTTC
j_gene: TRBJ1-5; v_gene: TRBV27; d_gene: .; abundance: .; CDR3aa: CASSLRDTNQPQHF; CDR3nt: TGTGCCAGCAGTCTACGGGACACCAATCAGCCCCAGCATTTT
j_gene: TRBJ2-1; v_gene: TRBV5-6; d_gene: .; abundance: many; CDR3aa: CASSLWAVGDEQFF; CDR3nt: TGTGCCAGCAGCTTGTGGGCGGTGGGCGATGAGCAGTTCTTC
j_gene: TRBJ2-5; v_gene: TRBV7-2; d_gene: TRBD2; abundance: .; CDR3aa: CASSLVGEGLETQYF; CDR3nt: TGTGCCAGCAGCTTAGTGGGGGAGGGGCTGGAGACCCAGTACTTC
j_gene: TRBJ1-6; v_gene: TRBV7-2; d_gene: TRBD1; abundance: .; CDR3aa: CASSLVRDSSYNSPLHF; CDR3nt: TGTGCCAGCAGCTTAGTCCGGGACAGCTCCTATAATTCACCCCTCCACTTT
j_gene: TRBJ2-5; v_gene: TRBV18; d_gene: TRBD1; abundance: .; CDR3aa: CASSPGTGRETQYF; CDR3nt: TGTGCCAGCTCACCCGGGACAGGGCGGGAGACCCAGTACTTC
j_gene: TRBJ1-4; v_gene: TRBV7-9; d_gene: .; abundance: .; CDR3aa: CASSPQPGPLLF; CDR3nt: TGTGCCAGCAGCCCGCAACCGGGACCGCTACTTTTT
j_gene: TRBJ1-4; v_gene: TRBV19; d_gene: .; abundance: .; CDR3aa: CASTSGGDGDNEKLFF; CDR3nt: TGTGCCAGTACCTCTGGGGGCGACGGTGATAATGAAAAACTGTTTTTT
j_gene: TRBJ2-1; v_gene: TRBV5-4; d_gene: .; abundance: .; CDR3aa: CASSPPEAGRGEQFF; CDR3nt: TGTGCCAGCAGCCCCCCCGAGGCAGGTCGCGGTGAGCAGTTCTTC
j_gene: TRBJ1-2; v_gene: TRBV20-1; d_gene: .; abundance: .; CDR3aa: CSAKTPVGYTF; CDR3nt: TGCAGTGCAAAAACCCCGGTAGGCTACACCTTC
j_gene: TRBJ2-7; v_gene: TRBV19; d_gene: TRBD1; abundance: few; CDR3aa: CASRMDRSSYEQYF; CDR3nt: TGTGCCAGTAGGATGGACAGGAGCTCCTACGAGCAGTACTTC
j_gene: TRBJ2-3; v_gene: TRBV4-2; d_gene: TRBD2; abundance: .; CDR3aa: CASSQDRGSGGTQYF; CDR3nt: TGTGCCAGCAGCCAAGATCGGGGAAGCGGGGGAACGCAGTATTTT
j_gene: TRBJ2-7; v_gene: TRBV10-3; d_gene: .; abundance: .; CDR3aa: CAISESKGTYEQYF; CDR3nt: TGTGCCATCAGTGAGTCGAAGGGGACCTACGAGCAGTACTTC
j_gene: TRBJ1-5; v_gene: TRBV19; d_gene: TRBD1; abundance: .; CDR3aa: CASSIGPSGQGFSGGNQPQHF; CDR3nt: TGTGCCAGTAGTATAGGCCCCTCGGGACAGGGCTTCTCAGGTGGCAATCAGCCCCAGCATTTT
j_gene: TRBJ1-2; v_gene: TRBV6-1; d_gene: .; abundance: .; CDR3aa: CASRGDNYGYTF; CDR3nt: TGTGCCAGCAGGGGGGACAACTATGGCTACACCTTC
j_gene: TRBJ1-5; v_gene: TRBV2; d_gene: TRBD1; abundance: .; CDR3aa: CASSGPGGRQPQHF; CDR3nt: TGTGCCAGCAGTGGTCCAGGGGGGCGTCAGCCCCAGCATTTT